These 9 T cell receptor beta chains share one sample of origin, sequenced in a study of monozygotic twins with inflammatory bowel disease. One entry per CDR3 protein, without DNA, is what TCRdb gives after re-calling the 5' RACE reads. The sample totals fewer than 550,000 distinct CDR3 sequences. Input material: blood. These receptors all come from a human donor with ulcerative colitis or Crohn's disease, or a healthy co-twin of an affected twin (not recorded which).

The V gene is TRBV6-2 or TRBV6-3, the J gene TRBJ2-7. Germline CDR1 reads MNHEY; CDR2 reads SVGEGT. This CDR3 spans 14 amino acids. CDR3 sequence: CASSSYERSYEQYF.

J is TRBJ2-5 and V is TRBV7-2; TCRdb returns TRBD1, unconfirmable since there is no DNA. This CDR3 spans 14 amino acids. Germline CDR1 and CDR2: SGHTA and FQGNSA. CDR3 protein: CASSSPVGTETQYF.

The chain couples TRBV20-1 to TRBJ2-3; TCRdb's D call of TRBD2 is untestable without DNA. The CDR3 has 16 amino acids. CDR1 and CDR2 from the germline V gene are DFQATT and SNEGSKA (reference sequence). The CDR3 sequence: CSASSSSGGAPDTQYF.

The chain carries TRBV12-3 or TRBV12-4 and TRBJ2-3; TCRdb calls TRBD1, which cannot be checked without DNA. The CDR3 is made up of 14 amino acids. CDR3 residues: CASSSRQDTDTQYF.

V gene TRBV7-9 combines with J gene TRBJ1-1; the TCRdb D gene call, TRBD1, has no DNA to confirm it. This CDR3 has 14 residues. CDR1 is SEHNR and CDR2 is FQNEAQ in the germline V gene (reference sequence). The CDR3: CASNPFTGSTEAFF. The full variable domain, rest sourced from reference TRBV7-9 and TRBJ1-1, is DTGVSQNPRHKITKRGQNVTFRCDPISEHNRLYWYRQTLGQGPEFLTYFQNEAQLEKSRLLSDRFSAERPKGSFSTLEIQRTEQGDSAMYLCASNPFTGSTEAFFGQGTRLTVV.

V gene TRBV18 combines with J gene TRBJ1-1. Germline loops: CDR1 KGHSH, CDR2 LQKENI. This CDR3 region has 13 residues. The CDR3 spells CASSPLAVTEAFF.

CDR3 loop: CASSYSTDPNEKLFF. The V gene is TRBV5-4, the J gene TRBJ1-4; TCRdb's D call of TRBD1 is untestable without DNA. This CDR3 contains 15 residues. Germline V gene data show CDR1 as SGHNT and CDR2 as YYREEE (reference sequence).

The chain employs TRBV29-1 and TRBJ2-7. The CDR3 has 12 amino acids. Looked up from germline, CDR1 is SQVTM and CDR2 is ANQGSEA. This chain's CDR3 is CSVVGLPYEQYF.

The rearrangement joins TRBV7-6 to TRBJ2-2; TCRdb's D gene call, TRBD1, goes unchecked for lack of DNA. The CDR3 has 16 residues. In germline, CDR1 is SGHVS, CDR2 FNYEAQ. CDR3 sequence reads: CASTKTGARTSGELFF.